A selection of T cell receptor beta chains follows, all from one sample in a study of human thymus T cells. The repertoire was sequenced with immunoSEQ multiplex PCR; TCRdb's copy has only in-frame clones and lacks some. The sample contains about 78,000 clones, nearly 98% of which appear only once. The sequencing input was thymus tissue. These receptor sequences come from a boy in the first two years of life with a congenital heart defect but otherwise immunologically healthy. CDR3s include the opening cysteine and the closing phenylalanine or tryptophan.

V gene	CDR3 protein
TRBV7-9	CASSLPGHTEYEQYF
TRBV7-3	CASSSGGGGELFF
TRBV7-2	CASSLSSSPHTSLEQYF
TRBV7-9	CASSPRASGGAGETQYF
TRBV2	CASSEKFWVNQPQHF
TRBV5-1	CASSLHPFLSHEQYF
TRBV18	CASSAKLAGEQETQYF
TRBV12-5	CASALKINTGELFF
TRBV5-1	CASSTHTPVTEAFF
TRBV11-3	CASSLKTAETQYF
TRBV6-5	CASSYPAEGRDEQYF
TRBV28	CASSPPGANEKLFF
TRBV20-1	CSARVDQPQHF
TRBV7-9	CATSGTMTDTQYF
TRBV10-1	CASSSGRGPFSREQYF
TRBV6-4	CASSEGLAGNEQFF
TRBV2	CASSEAGGTGNEKLFF
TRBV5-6	CASSLVSNGTGTHYEQYF
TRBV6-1	CASSDRAIEAGELFF
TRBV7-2	CASSQTHREMFGYTF
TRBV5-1	CASSSRQGGVREETQYF
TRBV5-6	CASSLNSGLAGGEADTQYF
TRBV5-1	CASSWTASLGGQYF
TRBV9	CASGDTEAFF
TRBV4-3	CASSLIQGVNNSPLHF
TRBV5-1	CASSPRLAGATDTQYF
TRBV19	CASRVSGRSGSYNEQFF
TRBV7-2	CASSLVVGSLSGNTIYF
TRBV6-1	CASSQGQSSGNTIYF
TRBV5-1	CASSLMGEEDEQYF
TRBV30	CAWSVDGIRAYEQYF
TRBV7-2	CASSLGRYTEAFF
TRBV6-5	CASRKRGPRSYEQYF
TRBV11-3	CASSLSPPRREHGTDTQYF
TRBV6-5	CASSCRAGEQYF
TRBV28	CASSLSGLNTEAFF
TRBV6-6	CASTKHFQETQYF
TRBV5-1	CASSLERVSGNTIYF
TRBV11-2	CASSLQPWQSSYEQYF
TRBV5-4	CASSPNRDSNYYEQYF
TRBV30	CAWSDNPYEQYF